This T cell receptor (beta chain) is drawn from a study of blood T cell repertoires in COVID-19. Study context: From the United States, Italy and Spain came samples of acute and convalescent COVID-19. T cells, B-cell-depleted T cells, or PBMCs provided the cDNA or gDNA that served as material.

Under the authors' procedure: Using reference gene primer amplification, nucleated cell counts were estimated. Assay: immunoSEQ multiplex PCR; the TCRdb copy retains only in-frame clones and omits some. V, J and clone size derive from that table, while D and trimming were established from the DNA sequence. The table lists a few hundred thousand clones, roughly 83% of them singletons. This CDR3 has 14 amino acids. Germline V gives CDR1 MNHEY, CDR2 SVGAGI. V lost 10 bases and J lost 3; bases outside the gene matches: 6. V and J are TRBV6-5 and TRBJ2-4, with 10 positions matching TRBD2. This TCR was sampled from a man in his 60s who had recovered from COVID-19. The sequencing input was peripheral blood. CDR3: CATSLAGVKNIQYF. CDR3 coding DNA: TGTGCCACCTCCCTAGCGGGAGTCAAAAACATTCAGTACTTC.